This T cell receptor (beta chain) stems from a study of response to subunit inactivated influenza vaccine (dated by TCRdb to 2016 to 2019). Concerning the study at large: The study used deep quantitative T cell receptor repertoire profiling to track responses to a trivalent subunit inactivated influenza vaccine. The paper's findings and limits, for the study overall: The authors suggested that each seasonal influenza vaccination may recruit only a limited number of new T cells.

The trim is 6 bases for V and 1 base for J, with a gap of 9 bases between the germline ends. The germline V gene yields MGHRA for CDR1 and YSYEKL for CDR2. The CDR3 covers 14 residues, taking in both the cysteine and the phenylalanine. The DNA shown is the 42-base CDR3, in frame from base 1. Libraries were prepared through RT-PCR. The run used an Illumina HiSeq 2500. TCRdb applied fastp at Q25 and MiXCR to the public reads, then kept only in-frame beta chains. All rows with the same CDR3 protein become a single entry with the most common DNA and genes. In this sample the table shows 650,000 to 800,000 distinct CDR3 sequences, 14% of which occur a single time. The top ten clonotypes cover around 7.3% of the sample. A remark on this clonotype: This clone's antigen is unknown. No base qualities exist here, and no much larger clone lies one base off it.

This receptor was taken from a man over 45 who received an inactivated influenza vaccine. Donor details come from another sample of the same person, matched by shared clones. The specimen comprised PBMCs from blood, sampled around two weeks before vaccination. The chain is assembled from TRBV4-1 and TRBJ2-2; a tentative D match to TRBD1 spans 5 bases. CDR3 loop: CASRETENTGELFF. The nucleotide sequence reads TGCGCCAGCAGGGAGACAGAGAACACCGGGGAGCTGTTTTTT.